This passage covers 29 T cell receptor beta chains from one sample sequenced in a study of shared clonotypes between healthy human individuals (dated by TCRdb to 2020 to 2022). CD8 naive samples consisted of CD45RO-negative cells that were positively selected for CCR7, yielding a CD45RA+CCR7+ population without TemRA cells. The library was produced with the immunoSEQ multiplex PCR assay. TCRdb holds this immuneACCESS table with in-frame rearrangements only. Some clones are missing; in checked studies, unresolved V genes explain under half, and the rest has no known cause. The sample profile shows hundreds of thousands of clones; more than 85% of them were found once. Nearly 25% of the sample lies in the top ten. Specimen: naive CD8+ T cells sorted from blood. The cell subset or site tag for this specimen amounts to: CD45RA+CCR7+. The receptors were gathered from a man younger than 45 in good health.

The rearrangement joins TRBV9 to TRBJ1-4; 8 nucleotides align to TRBD1. The CDR3 contains 18 residues. Trimming at V came to 4 bases and at J to 0 bases, leaving 11 bases not matched to a gene. Germline CDR1 and CDR2: SGDLS and YYNGEE. The CDR3 protein is CASSPRTGTRATNEKLFF. The CDR3 nucleotides are TGTGCCAGCAGCCCCCGGACAGGGACCAGAGCAACTAATGAAAAACTGTTTTTT.

The rearrangement uses TRBV11-2 and TRBJ1-3, with a tentative D call TRBD1 (6 bases). The CDR3 runs 14 residues. Germline V gives CDR1 SGHAT, CDR2 FQNNGV. Trimming removed 2 bases from V and 6 bases from J, with 11 bases in between. CDR3 nucleotides: TGTGCCAGCAGCTTACCACAGGGAGAAAACACCATATATTTT. It encodes CASSLPQGENTIYF.

V gene TRBV7-3 combines with J gene TRBJ2-1; possibly TRBD2 for D (6 bases). Looked up from germline, CDR1 is SGHTA and CDR2 is FQGTGA. Deletions cut 5 bases from V and 4 bases from J, with 12 bases between. The CDR3 loop spans 14 amino acids. DNA for the CDR3: TGTGCCAGCAGCCCTGAAGGGACTTACAATGAGCAGTTCTTC. Residues: CASSPEGTYNEQFF.

The V gene is TRBV10-3, the J gene TRBJ2-7; D is unclear. Between the trimmed V and J ends, which lost 3 bases and 5 bases, there was a span of 5 bases. Looked up from germline, CDR1 is ENHRY and CDR2 is SYGVKD. The CDR3 is 11 residues long. The CDR3 region is CAISEFNEQYF. CDR3 bases: TGTGCCATCAGTGAATTTAACGAGCAGTACTTC.

The chain combines TRBV29-1 with TRBJ2-2, with 9 bases lining up with TRBD2. The CDR3 extends over 17 amino acids. Per germline, CDR1 SQVTM and CDR2 ANQGSEA. After removal of 7 bases from V and 2 bases from J, the junction contained 14 bases not matched to a gene. The CDR3, as DNA: TGCAGCGCACTGAAGGGGTCTAGCGGGAAAAACACCGGGGAGCTGTTTTTT. Its translation: CSALKGSSGKNTGELFF.

This clone has just a few counts. The chain combines TRBV28 with TRBJ2-7; D unclear. This CDR3 spans 11 amino acids. The ends were cut back, 8 bases at V and 4 bases at J, with 9 bases in the middle. CDR1 is MDHEN and CDR2 is SYDVKM in the germline V gene. CDR3 nucleotides: TGTGCCAGCGCCACCGATTACGAGCAGTACTTC. Translating it yields CASATDYEQYF.

Concerning this clone itself: Other DNA sequences in this sample translate to the same CDR3. The chain links TRBV27 to TRBJ1-2; D possibly corresponds to TRBD1 (5 bases). The CDR3 is 13 residues long. Germline loops: CDR1 MNHEY, CDR2 SMNVEV (reference sequence). The germline V and J ends were trimmed by 3 bases and 2 bases, with 7 bases remaining between them. CDR3 in DNA: TGTGCCAGCAGTTTTCAGGGCAACTATGGCTACACCTTC. Translated, it gives CASSFQGNYGYTF.

The chain employs TRBV6-5 and TRBJ2-3; D gene uncertain. CDR3 length: 15 residues. With 1 base removed from V and 4 bases from J, the gap between germline ends came to 12 bases. Germline CDR1 and CDR2: MNHEY and SVGAGI. The DNA for the CDR3 is TGTGCCAGCAGTTACTTATCGACGTCCTCAGATACGCAGTATTTT. This gives the protein CASSYLSTSSDTQYF.

This rearrangement joins TRBV9 to TRBJ1-2, with a tentative D call TRBD1 (6 bases). The germline V gene has CDR1 SGDLS and CDR2 YYNGEE. The CDR3 has 14 amino acids. Trimming pared 6 bases from V and 3 bases from J, leaving 15 bases between. Here the CDR3 DNA reads TGTGCCAGCACCATCGGGGCAGGGGACTATGGCTACACCTTC. Translated: CASTIGAGDYGYTF.

The chain employs TRBV4-1 and TRBJ2-2; TRBD2 might be the D (6 bases). Germline CDR1 MGHRA, CDR2 YSYEKL. The CDR3 has 16 residues. V was clipped by 4 bases and J by 5 bases, with 17 bases between them. CDR3 coding DNA: TGCGCCAGCAGCCTCCGGGGTAGCGGAGGTACCGGGGAGCTGTTTTTT. Its protein is CASSLRGSGGTGELFF.

The chain carries TRBV25-1 and TRBJ1-2; D is unclear. The CDR3 runs 12 residues. V was clipped by 4 bases and J by 8 bases, with 11 bases between them. The germline CDR1 and CDR2 sequences are MGHDK and SYGVNS. The CDR3 reads CASSGTGGGYTF. DNA of the CDR3: TGTGCCAGCAGTGGGACCGGAGGAGGCTACACCTTC.

The rearrangement uses TRBV29-1 and TRBJ2-3; the D is unclear. Trimming left V 4 bases short and J 2 bases short, with 10 bases between. Germline CDR1 reads SQVTM; CDR2 reads ANQGSEA. The CDR3 consists of 13 residues. The CDR3 protein is CSVAAPDTDTQYF. CDR3 DNA: TGCAGCGTTGCGGCTCCTGACACAGATACGCAGTATTTT.

This clone is a singleton in its sample. CDR3 nucleotides: TGTGCCAGCAGCCCATTGACTAGCGGGGCGGCCTACGAGCAGTACTTC. The encoded protein is CASSPLTSGAAYEQYF. This chain links TRBV7-8 with TRBJ2-7; TRBD2 aligns across 11 bases. The CDR3 has 16 residues. V gave up 5 bases and J gave up 2 bases; unmatched junction bases: 8. Per the germline V gene, CDR1 is SGHVS and CDR2 is FQNEAQ.

A remark on this clone: Other DNA sequences within the sample encode an identical CDR3. This chain uses TRBV7-9 with TRBJ1-1, with unresolved D. Trimming left V 2 bases short and J 7 bases short, with 5 bases between. This CDR3 contains 11 residues. Per germline, CDR1 SEHNR and CDR2 FQNEAQ (reference sequence). CDR3 DNA: TGTGCCAGCAGCTTATCCCGTGAAGCTTTCTTT. Translation: CASSLSREAFF.

This chain joins TRBV28 and TRBJ2-7; TRBD2 aligns across 8 bases. The CDR3 length is 14 residues. V trimming: 3 bases; J trimming: 2 bases; junction bases outside the gene matches: 3. Germline V gene sequence: CDR1 MDHEN, CDR2 SYDVKM. In DNA, the CDR3 is TGTGCCAGCAGTTTCTTAGCGGGAACCTACGAGCAGTACTTC. This sequence encodes CASSFLAGTYEQYF.

The chain has TRBV19 and TRBJ2-7; 9 bases agree with TRBD1. V was pared by 5 bases and J by 1 base, with 12 bases of the junction left unmatched. The CDR3 loop spans 17 amino acids. Germline CDR1 LNHDA, CDR2 SQIVND (reference sequence). The CDR3 sequence: CASSSIWDRDMSYEQYF. The DNA for the CDR3 is TGTGCCAGTAGTTCAATCTGGGACAGGGACATGTCCTACGAGCAGTACTTC. Full variable domain (missing parts from reference TRBV19 and TRBJ2-7): DGGITQSPKYLFRKEGQNVTLSCEQNLNHDAMYWYRQDPGQGLRLIYYSQIVNDFQKGDIAEGYSVSREKKESFPLTVTSAQKNPTAFYLCASSSIWDRDMSYEQYFGPGTRLTVT.

The V and J genes are TRBV27 and TRBJ1-5; D is undetermined. V lost 8 bases and J lost 0, with 11 bases in between. The CDR3 covers 14 residues. Germline V gene data show CDR1 as MNHEY and CDR2 as SMNVEV (reference sequence). The CDR3 here is CASRQTVSNQPQHF. The DNA for the CDR3 is TGTGCCAGCCGTCAGACGGTTAGCAATCAGCCCCAGCATTTT.

Comments on this clone: Other DNA sequences from this sample encode an identical CDR3 as well. V gene TRBV28 combines with J gene TRBJ2-7; no reliable D call. The CDR3 spans 13 residues. V was trimmed by 3 bases and J by 0 bases, leaving 6 bases between them. Germline assignment: CDR1 MDHEN and CDR2 SYDVKM. In nucleotides, the CDR3 is TGTGCCAGCAGTTTGGTAGCCTCCTACGAGCAGTACTTC. Translated, it gives CASSLVASYEQYF.

The V gene is TRBV29-1, the J gene TRBJ1-2; TRBD1 agrees at 9 bases. The CDR3 runs to 12 residues. The trim removed 7 bases at V and 8 bases at J, leaving 8 bases unmatched. CDR1 and CDR2 (germline): SQVTM, ANQGSEA. CDR3 sequence (DNA): TGCAGCGGTGGGACAGGGATGCTCGGCTACACCTTC. This gives the protein CSGGTGMLGYTF.

The chain employs TRBV9 and TRBJ1-4; no firm D call. Trimming cost V 7 bases and J 13 bases, with 17 bases left between them. This CDR3 is built from 12 residues. The germline CDR1 and CDR2 sequences are SGDLS and YYNGEE. DNA of the CDR3: TGTGCCAGCTCCAGTAATGGAGGATTACTGTTTTTT. It yields the protein CASSSNGGLLFF.

The chain uses TRBV7-8 and TRBJ2-1, with a possible D match to TRBD2 (6 bases). The V end lost 4 bases, the J end lost 8 bases, and 9 bases lay between the germline ends. The germline V gene has CDR1 SGHVS and CDR2 FQNEAQ. This CDR3 is 12 amino acids long. In nucleotides, the CDR3 is TGTGCCAGCAGCTCAGGAGGGTATGAGCAGTTCTTC. It yields the protein CASSSGGYEQFF.

CDR3 protein: CAFDPDRVHEQYF. In nucleotides, the CDR3 is TGTGCCTTCGACCCAGACAGGGTACACGAGCAGTACTTC. The chain recombines TRBV30 with TRBJ2-7, with 7 bases identical to TRBD1. CDR1 and CDR2 (germline): GTSNPN, SVGIG (reference sequence). The CDR3 extends over 13 amino acids. The V segment lost 7 bases and the J segment 5 bases; nucleotides outside the gene matches: 11.

J is TRBJ2-1 and V is TRBV7-9; 9 bases align to TRBD1. Germline V gene data show CDR1 as SEHNR and CDR2 as FQNEAQ (reference sequence). The CDR3 has 13 amino acids. V was pared by 6 bases and J by 8 bases, with 5 bases of the junction left unmatched. CDR3 in amino acids: CASRSQGADEQFF. The DNA of the CDR3 is TGTGCCAGCAGGTCACAGGGGGCGGATGAGCAGTTCTTC.

The chain uses TRBV7-9 and TRBJ2-7; 8 nucleotides align to TRBD1. Germline CDR1 and CDR2: SEHNR and FQNEAQ (reference sequence). The J segment lost 3 bases and the V segment lost 6 bases, leaving 4 bases of the junction unmatched. The CDR3 sequence is 13 residues long. CDR3 sequence (DNA): TGTGCCAGCAGTGGACAGGGCAACTACGAGCAGTACTTC. This sequence encodes CASSGQGNYEQYF.

The rearrangement joins TRBV7-3 to TRBJ2-5; 10 bases fit TRBD1. V lost 5 bases to trimming and J lost 4 bases; unmatched junction nucleotides: 10. The CDR3 loop spans 16 amino acids. CDR1 and CDR2 (germline): SGHTA, FQGTGA. CDR3 loop: CASSPRTGGISETQYF. Written as DNA, the CDR3 is TGTGCCAGCAGCCCCCGGACAGGGGGTATTTCAGAGACCCAGTACTTC. Full variable domain (outside the CDR3, taken from reference TRBV7-3 and TRBJ2-5): GAGVSQTPSNKVTEKGKYVELRCDPISGHTALYWYRQSLGQGPEFLIYFQGTGAADDSGLPNDRFFAVRPEGSVSTLKIQRTERGDSAVYLCASSPRTGGISETQYFGPGTRLLVL.

V is TRBV4-3 and J is TRBJ1-4, with D tentatively TRBD1 (5 bases). Trimming left V 2 bases short and J 3 bases short, with 16 bases between. The CDR3 spans 17 residues. From germline, CDR1 is LGHNA and CDR2 YSLEER. The DNA of the CDR3 is TGCGCCAGCAGCCAATATCTGGGGGGTGAACCTAATGAAAAACTGTTTTTT. Translating gives CASSQYLGGEPNEKLFF.

The CDR3 sequence: CASSLVSGGSTDTQYF. The CDR3 DNA sequence: TGTGCCAGCAGTTTAGTGAGCGGGGGTAGCACAGATACGCAGTATTTT. The chain joins TRBV27 to TRBJ2-3, with 8 bases that match TRBD2. Germline V gives CDR1 MNHEY, CDR2 SMNVEV (reference sequence). CDR3 length: 16 residues. V trimming: 2 bases; J trimming: 0 bases; junction bases outside the gene matches: 4.

The chain recombines TRBV9 with TRBJ1-2; TRBD1 might be the D (6 bases). This CDR3 has 12 residues. Germline CDR1 SGDLS, CDR2 YYNGEE. Trimming left V 4 bases short and J 4 bases short, with 8 bases between. CDR3 DNA sequence: TGTGCCAGCAGCCAGGGGCCCTATGGCTACACCTTC. Its translation is CASSQGPYGYTF.

The rearrangement uses TRBV7-9 and TRBJ2-2; D gene uncertain. With 4 bases removed from V and 2 bases from J, the gap between germline ends came to 8 bases. Per germline, CDR1 SEHNR and CDR2 FQNEAQ (reference sequence). The CDR3 extends over 14 amino acids. CDR3 residues: CASSSNLNTGELFF. CDR3 nucleotide sequence: TGTGCCAGCAGCTCCAACCTCAACACCGGGGAGCTGTTTTTT.